This entry lists 4 T cell receptor beta chains sequenced from one sample in a study of blood T cell repertoires in COVID-19. Method: immunoSEQ multiplex PCR; TCRdb's copy keeps in-frame clones and lacks some. The table includes some 270,000 clones, around 90% detected once. The sample consisted of peripheral blood. The receptor set was obtained from an older woman with COVID-19, enrolled during active disease.

CDR3 loop: CASSQGQGANSPLHF. Here the CDR3 DNA reads TGTGCCAGCTCACAAGGACAGGGGGCGAATTCACCCCTCCACTTT. V usage is TRBV18 and J usage is TRBJ1-6; 11 bases line up with TRBD1. CDR1 and CDR2 from the germline V gene are KGHSH and LQKENI. CDR3 length: 15 amino acids. V was clipped by 4 bases and J by 7 bases; unmatched bases: 3.

The J gene is TRBJ1-1, the V gene TRBV18; D perhaps matches TRBD1 (6 bases). From germline, CDR1 is KGHSH and CDR2 LQKENI. The CDR3 is 15 amino acids. Trimming removed 1 base at V and 8 bases at J, with 17 bases between. This CDR3 reads CASSPRSGESGEAFF. CDR3 in DNA: TGTGCCAGCTCACCACGGTCAGGGGAGTCTGGCGAAGCTTTCTTT.

The chain carries TRBV5-1 and TRBJ2-1, with TRBD2 matching 11 bases. Germline assignment: CDR1 SGHRS and CDR2 YFSETQ. This CDR3 has 17 amino acids. V trimming: 0 bases; J trimming: 8 bases; junction bases outside the gene matches: 10. The CDR3 loop reads CASSLGGVAGGRYEQFF. The CDR3 region has the DNA TGCGCCAGCAGCTTGGGCGGCGTAGCGGGGGGGCGGTATGAGCAGTTCTTC.

J is TRBJ1-1 and V is TRBV6-2 or TRBV6-3; D perhaps matches TRBD1 (5 bases). CDR1 is MNHEY and CDR2 is SVGEGT in the germline V gene. V gave up 6 bases and J gave up 0 bases, with 23 bases separating them. CDR3 length equals 18 residues. CDR3 sequence reads: CASSLYGTFRDLNTEAFF. CDR3 bases: TGTGCCAGCAGCCTTTACGGCACCTTCAGGGACTTGAACACTGAAGCTTTCTTT.